This TCR beta chain comes out of a study of Ad26.COV2.S vaccination and SARS-CoV-2 variants. Study findings and constraints: Spike-specific TCR breadth was greater in vaccine than placebo recipients. After vaccination, substantial breadth of spike-specific CD8+ and CD4+ responses was reported.

TCRdb's table, derived via immunoSEQ multiplex PCR, lists solely in-frame clones and lacks some. The table has hundreds of thousands of clones, approximately 87% seen once. This clone was seen once. Antigen unknown. Treatment defined: 15 to 20 received Ad26.COV2.S at low or high dose, single or two shots; roughly five received placebo; per-sample allocation not given. It was on day 63 after the first vaccine or placebo injection that samples were taken. Boston supplied an adult donor aged 18-55 years. V lost 7 bases and J lost 1; bases outside the gene matches: 4. Germline V gene lookup returns CDR1 LNHDA and CDR2 SQIVND (reference sequence). There are 16 residues in the CDR3.

The material was peripheral blood, obtained in a trial of Ad26.COV2.S vaccine versus placebo. The clonotype originates from a person between 18 and 65 years old who received the Ad26.COV2.S COVID-19 vaccine or a placebo. V and J are TRBV19 and TRBJ2-1, with 13 bases that match TRBD2. The CDR3 DNA reads as TGTGCCAGTATCTCGACTAGCGGGAGGTCCTACAATGAGCAGTTCTTC. Translated, it gives CASISTSGRSYNEQFF.